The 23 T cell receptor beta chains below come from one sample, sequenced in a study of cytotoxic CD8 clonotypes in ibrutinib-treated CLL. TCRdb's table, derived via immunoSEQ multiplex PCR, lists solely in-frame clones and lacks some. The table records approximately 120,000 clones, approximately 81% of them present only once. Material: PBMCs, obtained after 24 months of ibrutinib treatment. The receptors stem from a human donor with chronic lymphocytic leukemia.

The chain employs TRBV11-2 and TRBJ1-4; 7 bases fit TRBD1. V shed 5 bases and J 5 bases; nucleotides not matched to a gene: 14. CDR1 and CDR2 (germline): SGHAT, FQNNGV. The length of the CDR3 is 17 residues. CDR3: CASSPHGAAGGNEKLFF. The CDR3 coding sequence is TGTGCCAGCAGCCCTCACGGTGCGGCAGGGGGGAATGAAAAACTGTTTTTT. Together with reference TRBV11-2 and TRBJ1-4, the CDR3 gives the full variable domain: EAGVAQSPRYKIIEKRQSVAFWCNPISGHATLYWYQQILGQGPKLLIQFQNNGVVDDSQLPKDRFSAERLKGVDSTLKIQPAKLEDSAVYLCASSPHGAAGGNEKLFFGSGTQLSVL.

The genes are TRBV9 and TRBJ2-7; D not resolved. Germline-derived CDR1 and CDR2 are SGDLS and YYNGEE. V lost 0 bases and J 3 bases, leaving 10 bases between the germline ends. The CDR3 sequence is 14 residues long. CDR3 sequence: CASSVATGGYEQYF. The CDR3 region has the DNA TGTGCCAGCAGCGTAGCTACCGGCGGCTACGAGCAGTACTTC.

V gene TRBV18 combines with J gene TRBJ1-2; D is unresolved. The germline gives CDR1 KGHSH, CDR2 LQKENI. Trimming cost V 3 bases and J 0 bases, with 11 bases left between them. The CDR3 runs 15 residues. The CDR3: CASSPDGSTNYGYTF. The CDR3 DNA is TGTGCCAGCTCACCCGACGGCAGCACTAACTATGGCTACACCTTC.

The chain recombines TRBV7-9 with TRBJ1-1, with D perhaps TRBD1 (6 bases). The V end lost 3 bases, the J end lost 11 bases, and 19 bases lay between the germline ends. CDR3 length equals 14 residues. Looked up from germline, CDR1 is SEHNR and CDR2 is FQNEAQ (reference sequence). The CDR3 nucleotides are TGTGCCAGCAGCTTCTACCAGGACAGTACGGACGCTTTCTTT. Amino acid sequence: CASSFYQDSTDAFF.

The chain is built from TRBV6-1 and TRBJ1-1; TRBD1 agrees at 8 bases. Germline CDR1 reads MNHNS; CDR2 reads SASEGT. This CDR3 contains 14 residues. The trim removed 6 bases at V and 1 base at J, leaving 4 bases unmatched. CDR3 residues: CASRSGQGNTEAFF. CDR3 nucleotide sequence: TGTGCCAGCAGAAGCGGACAGGGGAACACTGAAGCTTTCTTT.

The CDR3 nucleotides are TGTGCCAGCAGTGAAAGGACAGAAACCGGGGAGCTGTTTTTT. It specifies CASSERTETGELFF. The chain employs TRBV2 and TRBJ2-2; perhaps TRBD1 as D (6 bases). The CDR3 totals 14 residues. Germline V gives CDR1 SNHLY, CDR2 FYNNEI. V lost 2 bases and J lost 5, with 9 bases in between.

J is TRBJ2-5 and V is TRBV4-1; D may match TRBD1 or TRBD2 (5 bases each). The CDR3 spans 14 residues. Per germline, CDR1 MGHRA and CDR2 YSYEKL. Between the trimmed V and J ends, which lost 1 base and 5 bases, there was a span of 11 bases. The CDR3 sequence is CASSQVGVLETQYF. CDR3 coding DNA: TGCGCCAGCAGCCAAGTGGGGGTCTTGGAGACCCAGTACTTC.

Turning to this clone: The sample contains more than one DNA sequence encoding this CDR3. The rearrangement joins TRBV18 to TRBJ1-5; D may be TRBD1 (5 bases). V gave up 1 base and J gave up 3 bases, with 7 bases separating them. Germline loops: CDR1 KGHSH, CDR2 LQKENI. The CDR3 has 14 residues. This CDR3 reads CASSPQGSNQPQHF. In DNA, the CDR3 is TGTGCCAGCTCACCACAGGGGTCCAATCAGCCCCAGCATTTT.

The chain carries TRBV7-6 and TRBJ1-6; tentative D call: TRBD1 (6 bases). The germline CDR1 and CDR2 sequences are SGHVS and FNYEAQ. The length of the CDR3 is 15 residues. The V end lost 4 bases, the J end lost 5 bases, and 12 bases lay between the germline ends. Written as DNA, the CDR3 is TGTGCCAGCAGCTCTCAAACAGGGAATAATTCACCCCTCCACTTT. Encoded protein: CASSSQTGNNSPLHF.

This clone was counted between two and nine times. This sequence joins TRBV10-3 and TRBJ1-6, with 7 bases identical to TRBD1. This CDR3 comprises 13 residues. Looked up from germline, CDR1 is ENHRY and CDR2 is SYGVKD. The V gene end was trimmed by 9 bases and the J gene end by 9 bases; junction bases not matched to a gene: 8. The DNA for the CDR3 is TGTGCCATTACCGGGACAGAAAGTTCACCCCTCCACTTT. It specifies CAITGTESSPLHF.

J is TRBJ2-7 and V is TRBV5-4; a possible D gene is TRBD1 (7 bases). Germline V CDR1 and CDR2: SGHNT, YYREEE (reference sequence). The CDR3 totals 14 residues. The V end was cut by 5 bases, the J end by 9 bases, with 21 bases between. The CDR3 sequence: CASRSAGGQTRQYF. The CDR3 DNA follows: TGTGCCAGCAGATCGGCTGGGGGACAGACTAGGCAGTACTTC.

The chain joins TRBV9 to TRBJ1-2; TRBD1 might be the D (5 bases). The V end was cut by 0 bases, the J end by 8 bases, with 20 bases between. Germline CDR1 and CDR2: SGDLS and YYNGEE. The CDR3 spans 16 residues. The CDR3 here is CASSVDGGSGWWGYTF. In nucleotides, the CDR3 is TGTGCCAGCAGCGTAGATGGGGGGAGCGGGTGGTGGGGCTACACCTTC.

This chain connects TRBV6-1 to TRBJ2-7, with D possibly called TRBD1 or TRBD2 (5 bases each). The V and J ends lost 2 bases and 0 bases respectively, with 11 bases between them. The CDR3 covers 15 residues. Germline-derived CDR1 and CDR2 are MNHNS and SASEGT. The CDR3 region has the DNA TGTGCCAGCAGTGAACATGGGGGTTCCTCCTACGAGCAGTACTTC. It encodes CASSEHGGSSYEQYF.

CDR3 sequence reads: CASSLDGSASDYGYTF. CDR3 sequence (DNA): TGTGCCAGCAGCTTAGATGGGTCGGCCTCTGACTATGGCTACACCTTC. This chain connects TRBV11-2 to TRBJ1-2; D gene unclear. This CDR3 is 16 amino acids long. The germline gives CDR1 SGHAT, CDR2 FQNNGV. The V end was cut by 0 bases, the J end by 3 bases, with 14 bases between.

CDR3 amino acids: CASSGGGIMNEQFF. The CDR3 bases are TGTGCCAGCAGCGGGGGGGGCATCATGAATGAGCAGTTCTTC. This chain links TRBV5-4 with TRBJ2-1; possible D gene TRBD2, 7 bases. This CDR3 spans 14 amino acids. Germline V CDR1 and CDR2: SGHNT, YYREEE (reference sequence). V lost 4 bases and J lost 7, with 15 bases in between.

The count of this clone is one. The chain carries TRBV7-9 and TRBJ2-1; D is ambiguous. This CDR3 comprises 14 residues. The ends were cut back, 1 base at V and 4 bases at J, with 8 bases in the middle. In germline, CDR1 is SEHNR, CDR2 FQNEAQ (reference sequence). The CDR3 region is CASSLEEWYNEQFF. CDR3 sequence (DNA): TGTGCCAGCAGCTTAGAAGAGTGGTACAATGAGCAGTTCTTC.

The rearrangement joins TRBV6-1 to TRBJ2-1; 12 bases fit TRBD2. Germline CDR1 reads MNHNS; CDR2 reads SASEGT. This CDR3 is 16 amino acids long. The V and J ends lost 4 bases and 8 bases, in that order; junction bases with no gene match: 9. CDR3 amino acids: CASSALAGGPMDEQFF. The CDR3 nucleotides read TGTGCCAGCAGTGCCCTAGCGGGGGGGCCGATGGATGAGCAGTTCTTC.

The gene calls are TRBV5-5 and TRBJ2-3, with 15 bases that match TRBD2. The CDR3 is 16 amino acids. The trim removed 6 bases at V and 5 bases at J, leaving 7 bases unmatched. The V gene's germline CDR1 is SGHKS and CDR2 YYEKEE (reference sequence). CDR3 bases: TGTGCCAGCAATGGACTAGCGGGGGGGCCGATAGATACGCAGTATTTT. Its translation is CASNGLAGGPIDTQYF.

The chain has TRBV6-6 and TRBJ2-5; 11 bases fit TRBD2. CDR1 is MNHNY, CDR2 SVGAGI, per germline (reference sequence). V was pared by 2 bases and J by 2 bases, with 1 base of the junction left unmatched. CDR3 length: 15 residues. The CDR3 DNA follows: TGTGCCAGCAGTTACGCTAGCGGGGGGCAAGAGACCCAGTACTTC. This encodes CASSYASGGQETQYF.

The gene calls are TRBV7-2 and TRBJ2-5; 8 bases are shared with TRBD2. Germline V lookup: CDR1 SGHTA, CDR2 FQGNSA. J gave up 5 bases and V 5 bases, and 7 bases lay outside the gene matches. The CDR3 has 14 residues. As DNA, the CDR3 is TGTGCCAGCAGCCCCGGGACTAGAAGCGAGACCCAGTACTTC. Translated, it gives CASSPGTRSETQYF.

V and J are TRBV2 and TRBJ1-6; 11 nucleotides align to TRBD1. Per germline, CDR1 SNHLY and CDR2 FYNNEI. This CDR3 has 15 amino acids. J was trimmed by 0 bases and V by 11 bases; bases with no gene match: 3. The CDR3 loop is CAGTGGSSYNSPLHF. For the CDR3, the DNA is TGTGCCGGGACAGGGGGTAGCTCCTATAATTCACCCCTCCACTTT. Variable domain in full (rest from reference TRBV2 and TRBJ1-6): EPEVTQTPSHQVTQMGQEVILRCVPISNHLYFYWYRQILGQKVEFLVSFYNNEISEKSEIFDDQFSVERPDGSNFTLKIRSTKLEDSAMYFCAGTGGSSYNSPLHFGNGTRLTVT.

CDR3 sequence reads: CASSPRQGLSDGYTF. The CDR3 nucleotides read TGTGCCAGCTCACCCAGACAGGGCCTCTCCGACGGCTACACCTTC. The V and J genes are TRBV18 and TRBJ1-2; 7 nucleotides line up with TRBD1. Germline V gene lookup returns CDR1 KGHSH and CDR2 LQKENI. V lost 3 bases and J lost 8; bases outside the gene matches: 12. This CDR3 spans 15 amino acids.

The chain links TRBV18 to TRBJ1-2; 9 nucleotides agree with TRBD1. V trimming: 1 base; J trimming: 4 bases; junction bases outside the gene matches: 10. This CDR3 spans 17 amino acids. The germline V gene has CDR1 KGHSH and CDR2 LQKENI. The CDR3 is CASSPRQGGTSFYGYTF. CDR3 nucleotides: TGTGCCAGCTCACCACGACAGGGGGGCACGTCATTCTATGGCTACACCTTC.